This TCR beta chain was recovered during a study of cytomegalovirus exposure and HLA in healthy donors. Findings of the study overall: Sequencing likely produced, as an artifact, a cluster of highly shared sequence variants. Reported results showed that the classifier diagnosed cytomegalovirus status with high specificity and sensitivity. Testing in vitro showed a few CMV-associated chains specific for CMV antigens.

Per germline, CDR1 SGHAT and CDR2 FQNNGV. V dropped 0 bases and J dropped 2 bases, with 8 bases sitting between them. The CDR3 spans 16 residues. As to this clone: Its specificity is not known.

The PCR contained 60 Vbeta and 13 Jbeta primers. Assay used: immunoSEQ multiplex PCR; TCRdb lists only in-frame clones, some missing. The sample lists about 120,000 clones, roughly 80% occurring once. The V and J genes are TRBV11-2 and TRBJ2-6; the D is unclear. Sequenced input: PBMCs. The source of this sequence is a man aged 55 to 70 in good health and CMV-seropositive. In DNA form, the CDR3 reads TGTGCCAGCAGCTTAGAGTGGCGGACTGGGGCCAACGTCCTGACTTTC. Protein sequence: CASSLEWRTGANVLTF.